This TCR beta chain was retrieved from a study of CD8+CD57+ T cells in acquired aplastic anemia. Broader study findings: Comparison of patients with controls identified about 30 shared CD8+ CDR3 sequences.

Sequenced patients had shown CD8+CD57+ cell expansion by flow cytometry. On this clonotype: Its antigen is not identified.

Both TCR beta VDJ combination and CDR3 sequence profiling were carried out. Genomic DNA was the template for this profiling. TCRdb re-analysed the reads in MiXCR, keeping a single row per CDR3 protein. The table has over 150,000 distinct CDR3 sequences, around 75% seen once. The source is a human donor with aplastic anemia. The specimen sequenced was sorted CD4+, CD8+, or CD8+CD57+ T cells (not recorded which) from PBMCs.

The CDR3 spells CASSNQGRGPYNSPLHF. The CDR3 DNA follows: TGTGCCAGCAGTAACCAGGGACGAGGGCCTTATAATTCACCCCTCCACTTT. The genes are TRBV12-3 or TRBV12-4 and TRBJ1-6; TRBD1 might be the D (5 bases). Trimming removed 5 bases from V and 4 bases from J, with 18 bases in between. The CDR3 covers 17 residues.